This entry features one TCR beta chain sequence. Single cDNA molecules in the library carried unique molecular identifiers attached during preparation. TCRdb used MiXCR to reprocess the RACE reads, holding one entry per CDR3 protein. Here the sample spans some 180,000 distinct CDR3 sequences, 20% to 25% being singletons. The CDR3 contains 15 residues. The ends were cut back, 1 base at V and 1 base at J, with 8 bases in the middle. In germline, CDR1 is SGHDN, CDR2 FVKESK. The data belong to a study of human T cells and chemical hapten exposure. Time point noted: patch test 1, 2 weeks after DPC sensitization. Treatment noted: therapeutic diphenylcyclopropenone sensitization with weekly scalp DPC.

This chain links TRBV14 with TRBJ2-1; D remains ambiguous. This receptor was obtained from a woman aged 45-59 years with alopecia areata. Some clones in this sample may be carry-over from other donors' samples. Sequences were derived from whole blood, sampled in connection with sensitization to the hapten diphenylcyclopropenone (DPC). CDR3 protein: CASSQVGFSYNEQFF. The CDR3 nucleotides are TGTGCCAGCAGCCAAGTCGGGTTTTCCTACAATGAGCAGTTCTTC.